The clone carrying this T cell receptor beta chain was picked up many times. Its antigen is undetermined. Individual cDNA molecules were tagged with unique molecular identifiers. TCRdb re-called the 5' RACE reads with MiXCR, one entry per CDR3 protein. The sample includes tens of thousands of distinct CDR3 sequences, 10% to 15% of them seen just once. The entry originates in a study of early T cells in non-severe SARS-CoV-2 infection. Study at large: Sequenced material consisted of bulk RNA (from unsorted whole blood), and chains were unpaired.

V lost 4 bases and J lost 0; bases outside the gene matches: 5. Germline V gene data show CDR1 as SQVTM and CDR2 as ANQGSEA. The CDR3 covers 15 residues. Findings and caveats of the study: Anti-spike CD8 specificities were favored by VDJdb matching, whose results missed private and CD4 specificities.

Sequencing was performed on whole blood. This sequence was found in an adult who was a healthcare worker with PCR-confirmed SARS-CoV-2 infection or an uninfected control (not recorded which). The chain carries TRBV29-1 and TRBJ2-7; 11 bases fit TRBD2. Here the CDR3 DNA reads TGCAGCGTTGCGAGACTAGCGGGAAGCTCCTACGAGCAGTACTTC. Protein sequence: CSVARLAGSSYEQYF.